The 16 T cell receptor beta chains in this list originate from one sample, sequenced in a study of blood T cell repertoires in COVID-19. Some clones are missing from TCRdb's copy, which holds only in-frame ones; the method was immunoSEQ multiplex PCR. Of over 90,000 clones listed, around 81% are singletons. Sequences were obtained from peripheral blood. The receptors originated from a man aged 80 or over with COVID-19, enrolled during active disease.

The chain carries TRBV9 and TRBJ1-1; D remains unclear. The germline V and J ends were trimmed by 4 bases and 1 base, with 11 bases remaining between them. CDR3 length: 14 residues. Germline-derived CDR1 and CDR2 are SGDLS and YYNGEE. The DNA of the CDR3 is TGTGCCAGCAGCCGCACGGGGAGGAACACTGAAGCTTTCTTT. Its protein is CASSRTGRNTEAFF. Variable domain in full (rest from reference TRBV9 and TRBJ1-1): DSGVTQTPKHLITATGQRVTLRCSPRSGDLSVYWYQQSLDQGLQFLIQYYNGEERAKGNILERFSAQQFPDLHSELNLSSLELGDSALYFCASSRTGRNTEAFFGQGTRLTVV.

The V and J genes are TRBV6-5 and TRBJ2-1, with 12 bases lining up with TRBD2. The CDR3 runs 16 residues. Trimming removed 4 bases from V and 2 bases from J; junction bases left unmatched: 3. In germline, CDR1 is MNHEY, CDR2 SVGAGI. The CDR3 loop is CASSWTSGETYNEQFF. CDR3 sequence (DNA): TGTGCCAGCAGTTGGACTAGCGGGGAAACCTACAATGAGCAGTTCTTC.

The CDR3 sequence is CASSPAQETQYF. The CDR3 DNA is TGTGCCAGCTCACCGGCCCAAGAGACCCAGTACTTC. The rearrangement links TRBV18 to TRBJ2-5, with no clear D. Germline V gene lookup returns CDR1 KGHSH and CDR2 LQKENI. The CDR3 runs to 12 residues. The V and J ends lost 3 bases and 1 base respectively, with 3 bases between them.

The rearrangement uses TRBV6-4 and TRBJ1-1; 8 bases match TRBD1. Trimming removed 6 bases from V and 5 bases from J; junction bases left unmatched: 5. The CDR3 is made up of 13 amino acids. Per the germline V gene, CDR1 is MRHNA and CDR2 is SNTAGT. CDR3 residues: CASRRTGSTEAFF. CDR3 DNA sequence: TGTGCCAGCAGAAGGACAGGGAGTACTGAAGCTTTCTTT.

The table lists this clone with a count of one. The chain uses TRBV10-3 and TRBJ1-5; a weak D match, TRBD1 (6 bases). Germline CDR1 reads ENHRY; CDR2 reads SYGVKD. The V end lost 2 bases, the J end lost 0 bases, and 11 bases lay between the germline ends. CDR3 size: 16 residues. This CDR3 reads CAISEQNRDSNQPQHF. Written as DNA, the CDR3 is TGTGCCATCAGTGAGCAAAACAGGGATAGCAATCAGCCCCAGCATTTT.

This clone was seen a single time. The V call is TRBV6-5, the J call TRBJ2-7; 14 bases align to TRBD2. After removal of 6 bases from V and 3 bases from J, the junction contained 4 bases not matched to a gene. The germline gives CDR1 MNHEY, CDR2 SVGAGI. This CDR3 is 15 amino acids long. The CDR3 coding sequence is TGTGCCAGCAGACCGGGACTAGCGGGAGTCTACGAGCAGTACTTC. Protein sequence: CASRPGLAGVYEQYF.

This clone appeared a few times. The CDR3 spells CASSLNSLALNTGELFF. The CDR3 region has the DNA TGTGCCAGCAGCTTAAACTCACTAGCGCTCAACACCGGGGAGCTGTTTTTT. The rearrangement joins TRBV5-4 to TRBJ2-2; 7 positions match TRBD2. Germline lookup yields CDR1 SGHNT and CDR2 YYREEE (reference sequence). Losses at the gene ends were 2 bases for V and 2 bases for J; bases not matched to a gene: 9. The CDR3 contains 17 residues.

The chain uses TRBV19 and TRBJ2-5; 9 bases fit TRBD1. Germline V CDR1 and CDR2: LNHDA, SQIVND (reference sequence). The V gene end was trimmed by 2 bases and the J gene end by 0 bases; junction bases not matched to a gene: 4. The CDR3 covers 16 residues. The CDR3 sequence is CASSIRQGENQETQYF. As DNA, the CDR3 is TGTGCCAGTAGTATAAGACAGGGGGAAAACCAAGAGACCCAGTACTTC.

This chain uses TRBV12-1 with TRBJ2-5; the table's TRBD1 call for D was not verified on the DNA. TRBV12-1 is given as a pseudogene. The CDR3 spans 15 residues. This CDR3 reads CASSDLQGWQETQYF. The CDR3 DNA follows: TGTGCCAGCAGCGACTTACAGGGGTGGCAAGAGACCCAGTACTTC.

The CDR3 DNA reads as TGTGCCAGCAGTTTTACACTAGCGGGGCTTAGCACAGATACGCAGTATTTT. Its translation is CASSFTLAGLSTDTQYF. This chain connects TRBV2 to TRBJ2-3, with 10 bases aligning to TRBD2. Germline lookup yields CDR1 SNHLY and CDR2 FYNNEI. The CDR3 sequence is 17 residues long. J gave up 0 bases and V 5 bases, and 8 bases lay outside the gene matches. Variable domain in full (rest from reference TRBV2 and TRBJ2-3): EPEVTQTPSHQVTQMGQEVILRCVPISNHLYFYWYRQILGQKVEFLVSFYNNEISEKSEIFDDQFSVERPDGSNFTLKIRSTKLEDSAMYFCASSFTLAGLSTDTQYFGPGTRLTVL.

The chain couples TRBV14 to TRBJ1-6, with 7 bases identical to TRBD1. Looked up from germline, CDR1 is SGHDN and CDR2 is FVKESK. There are 17 residues in the CDR3. J gave up 6 bases and V 5 bases, and 13 bases lay outside the gene matches. CDR3 bases: TGTGCCAGCAGCGCCCGCCAACCCGGACAGGTTAATTCACCCCTCCACTTT. As protein: CASSARQPGQVNSPLHF.

V gene TRBV10-3 combines with J gene TRBJ2-1; D perhaps matches TRBD1 (6 bases). This CDR3 contains 14 residues. Trimming shortened V by 2 bases and J by 4 bases, and 9 bases separated the two germline ends. The germline gives CDR1 ENHRY, CDR2 SYGVKD. The CDR3 spells CAISEPQGYNEQFF. The CDR3 DNA sequence: TGTGCCATCAGTGAGCCCCAGGGGTACAATGAGCAGTTCTTC.

CDR3 residues: CASSQPTTATNEKLFF. The CDR3 coding sequence is TGTGCCAGCAGCCAACCGACGACAGCAACTAATGAAAAACTGTTTTTT. The chain links TRBV12-1 to TRBJ1-4; the table's TRBD1 call for D was not verified on the DNA. TRBV12-1 is designated a pseudogene. The CDR3 has 16 amino acids.

The genes are TRBV5-4 and TRBJ1-4; 9 bases are a match to TRBD1. The junction had 4 bases not matched to a gene; V was cut back by 4 bases and J by 6 bases. Germline CDR1 reads SGHNT; CDR2 reads YYREEE (reference sequence). This CDR3 comprises 14 residues. CDR3 bases: TGTGCCAGCAGCCCGGACAGGGGTGATGAAAAACTGTTTTTT. Translated, it gives CASSPDRGDEKLFF. The whole variable domain, filled in from reference TRBV5-4 and TRBJ1-4, reads ETGVTQSPTHLIKTRGQQVTLRCSSQSGHNTVSWYQQALGQGPQFIFQYYREEENGRGNFPPRFSGLQFPNYSSELNVNALELDDSALYLCASSPDRGDEKLFFGSGTQLSVL.

This clone was picked up one time. The J gene is TRBJ1-5, the V gene TRBV28, with TRBD1 as a possible D gene (5 bases). The V end was cut by 10 bases, the J end by 0 bases, with 16 bases between. Germline CDR1 and CDR2: MDHEN and SYDVKM. The CDR3 length is 15 residues. CDR3 bases: TGTGCCACGACAGAACAGGTCTATAGCAATCAGCCCCAGCATTTT. Its protein product is CATTEQVYSNQPQHF.

This clone was detected only a few times. The chain joins TRBV12-3 or TRBV12-4 to TRBJ2-5; no firm D call. CDR3 length equals 13 residues. V gave up 3 bases and J gave up 2 bases, with 7 bases separating them. CDR3 sequence (DNA): TGTGCCAGCAGTTTGGGCAGACAAGAGACCCAGTACTTC. Encoded protein: CASSLGRQETQYF.